This T cell receptor (beta chain) was observed in a study of T-cell reconstitution after alpha-beta-depleted transplantation in children (dated by TCRdb to the mid-2010s). Study-wide context: The study quantitatively tracked T-cell immune reconstitution after TCRalphabeta/CD19-depleted allogeneic hematopoietic cell transplantation in children using TCR repertoire profiling. Study-level results and caveats: In some patients, high TCRbeta diversity at day 60 was attributed to recipient T cells and intrathymic progenitors that had survived conditioning. Over the following months the frequencies of hyperexpanded clones went down, and after one year T-cell counts and TCRbeta diversity were mostly credited to newly produced T cells. Apparently early alphabetaT-cell count recovery about two months after transplant reportedly relied on only several hundred rapidly expanded clones derived from non-depleted graft cells.

This clonotype showed up just a few times. Its binding antigen is unknown. No base quality values were provided; no much bigger clone lies one nucleotide off. The intended sense of this specimen's treatment or condition label: allogeneic hematopoietic cell transplantation with graft depleted of TCRalphabeta T cells and CD19 B cells. TCRalphabeta/CD19-depleted allogeneic hematopoietic cell grafts were given to the transplant recipients, all of whom were children. Libraries were constructed by PCR. Sequencing took place on an Illumina HiSeq 2500. TCR library preparation used molecular barcoding, with unique molecular identifiers applied to normalize quantification of the TCRbeta repertoire. The public reads were run again by TCRdb, first through fastp at Q25 and then through MiXCR, and only productive beta chains were kept. Every CDR3 protein is listed once, alongside the most common genes and DNA of its rows. The sample records a few hundred thousand distinct CDR3 sequences, approximately 23% of which are singletons. 9.5% to 13% of the sample goes to the ten largest clones.

The CDR3 goes from the cysteine to the phenylalanine over 17 residues. Only the CDR3 portion is preserved as DNA: 51 bases, with reading frame beginning at the first base. V drops 2 bases and J drops 1 base, leaving 16 bases in between. CDR1 and CDR2 are read off the germline V gene (reference sequence) as SEHNR and FQNEAQ. This sequence uses TRBV7-9 and TRBJ2-3, with no confidently assigned D gene. Sequenced material: PBMCs, mostly from graft donor cells, taken 180 days after TCRalphabeta/CD19-depleted stem cell transplant. The TCR originated in a male patient under 18 who had a stem cell transplant for acute lymphoblastic leukemia, so the T cells may come from the graft donor. The CDR3 protein: CASSLRLPGVGTDTQYF. The nucleotide sequence reads TGTGCCAGCAGCTTACGGTTGCCGGGTGTTGGCACAGATACGCAGTATTTT.